This TCR beta chain was found in a study of shared clonotypes between healthy human individuals. Concerning this clone itself: Its antigen remains unknown.

Overall study findings and caveats: Clonotype sharing among donors, it was expected, would be affected by sequencing depth.

This CDR3 is 16 amino acids long. V lost 5 bases and J 8 bases, leaving 22 bases between the germline ends. In germline, CDR1 is SGHNT, CDR2 YYREEE (reference sequence). All donors were healthy HIV-negative adults lacking recent acute infections or vaccinations. The data were produced by immunoSEQ multiplex PCR, yet TCRdb's version contains in-frame clones alone and is incomplete. The table has fewer than 1.8 million clones, less than 99% seen once. Material for sequencing was naive CD4+ T cells sorted from blood. Subset given: CD45RA+ positively selected. This receptor was identified in a man aged 25 to 45 in good health. V and J are TRBV5-4 and TRBJ2-2, with D possibly TRBD2 on 5 matching bases. CDR3 region: CASSSLSWESRGELFF. DNA of the CDR3: TGTGCCAGCAGTTCGCTTAGCTGGGAGTCGAGGGGGGAGCTGTTTTTT. The variable domain in full, completed from reference TRBV5-4 and TRBJ2-2, reads ETGVTQSPTHLIKTRGQQVTLRCSSQSGHNTVSWYQQALGQGPQFIFQYYREEENGRGNFPPRFSGLQFPNYSSELNVNALELDDSALYLCASSSLSWESRGELFFGEGSRLTVL.